Presented here are 26 T cell receptor beta chains from one specimen sequenced in a study of Graves' ophthalmopathy and Graves' hyperthyroidism. The sequenced template was RNA, covering the TCR beta CDR3 region. HTBI primers primed a first-round RT-PCR, and a second-round multiplex PCR followed. TCRdb re-called the multiplex PCR reads through MiXCR, storing one row per CDR3 protein. The table includes around 1.1 million distinct CDR3 sequences, about 35% detected once. The sample taken for sequencing was peripheral blood or thyroid tissue (not recorded which). All receptors derive from an adult man with Graves' hyperthyroidism.

This clonotype has at least ten counts. The chain combines TRBV20-1 with TRBJ1-4; 7 nucleotides match TRBD1. This CDR3 comprises 13 residues. After removal of 3 bases from V and 5 bases from J, the junction contained 3 bases not matched to a gene. Germline loops: CDR1 DFQATT, CDR2 SNEGSKA (reference sequence). CDR3 bases: TGCAGTGCTAGGGACAGGAGGAATGAAAAACTGTTTTTT. This encodes CSARDRRNEKLFF.

This clonotype was recorded a few times. V is TRBV20-1 and J is TRBJ2-7; a weak D match, TRBD1 (6 bases). Germline assignment: CDR1 DFQATT and CDR2 SNEGSKA (reference sequence). There are 13 residues in the CDR3. Trimming took 4 bases from V and 4 from J, leaving 14 bases between them. The CDR3 loop reads CSANQGIRYEQYF. The CDR3 DNA is TGCAGTGCTAACCAGGGGATTCGATACGAGCAGTACTTC.

This clonotype turned up a few times. This rearrangement joins TRBV28 to TRBJ1-2, with TRBD1 identical over 7 bases. V trimming: 10 bases; J trimming: 4 bases; junction bases outside the gene matches: 9. Germline V lookup: CDR1 MDHEN, CDR2 SYDVKM. CDR3 length: 13 residues. CDR3 sequence: CATVDRDSYGYTF. DNA of the CDR3: TGTGCCACCGTCGACCGGGACAGCTATGGCTACACCTTC.

This clonotype was found a few times. The rearrangement links TRBV7-2 to TRBJ2-2; the D gene could be TRBD1 or TRBD2 (6 bases each). Trimming removed 6 bases at V and 7 bases at J, with 24 bases between. Germline lookup yields CDR1 SGHTA and CDR2 FQGNSA. The CDR3 consists of 17 residues. The CDR3 here is CASRPDGGGQNGGELFF. The CDR3 bases are TGTGCCAGCAGGCCGGACGGTGGGGGGCAAAACGGCGGGGAGCTGTTTTTT.

Regarding this clonotype: A much larger clone is a single base away; this may be a read error. V and J are TRBV7-8 and TRBJ2-7; TRBD2 agrees at 15 bases. The CDR3 has 17 residues. Germline V gene lookup returns CDR1 SGHVS and CDR2 FQNEAQ. With V trimmed by 7 bases and J by 5 bases, 12 bases remained unmatched. In DNA, the CDR3 is TGTGCCAGCAACCGACGGACTAGCGGGAGGGCCGTCCACGAGCAGTACTTC. Protein: CASNRRTSGRAVHEQYF.

The V call is TRBV7-9, the J call TRBJ2-2; no clear D gene. Germline lookup yields CDR1 SEHNR and CDR2 FQNEAQ (reference sequence). This CDR3 is 12 amino acids long. Between the trimmed V and J ends, which lost 5 bases and 7 bases, there was a span of 8 bases. In DNA, the CDR3 is TGTGCCAGCAGCCAAAGGTACGGGGAGCTGTTTTTT. Translation gives CASSQRYGELFF.

The chain is built from TRBV5-1 and TRBJ2-5; 9 bases fit TRBD2. CDR1 is SGHRS and CDR2 is YFSETQ in the germline V gene. The CDR3 has 18 amino acids. Trimming took 4 bases from V and 5 from J; bases not matched to a gene: 18. The CDR3: CASSPERWSGRSGETQYF. CDR3 sequence (DNA): TGCGCCAGCAGCCCAGAAAGGTGGAGCGGGAGGTCGGGGGAGACCCAGTACTTC.

This clonotype was seen more than once but under ten times. This chain joins TRBV18 and TRBJ2-5, with a weak D call TRBD2 (6 bases). This CDR3 has 15 amino acids. V lost 3 bases, J lost 1 base, and 12 bases lay in between. Germline V gene sequence: CDR1 KGHSH, CDR2 LQKENI. The CDR3 protein is CASSPPGLSQETQYF. The DNA of the CDR3 is TGTGCCAGCTCACCTCCGGGACTGAGCCAAGAGACCCAGTACTTC.

This clonotype was detected a few times. This chain connects TRBV29-1 to TRBJ2-7; 8 bases map to TRBD1. CDR1 and CDR2 (germline): SQVTM, ANQGSEA. The CDR3 runs 13 residues. V lost 5 bases to trimming and J lost 2 bases; unmatched junction nucleotides: 5. CDR3 nucleotides: TGCAGCGTTATGGGGACAGGCACCTACGAGCAGTACTTC. Translated: CSVMGTGTYEQYF.

J is TRBJ2-2 and V is TRBV30, with 8 bases matching TRBD2. CDR1 GTSNPN and CDR2 SVGIG come from the germline V gene (reference sequence). The CDR3 length is 12 residues. V lost 8 bases and J lost 3; bases outside the gene matches: 2. In nucleotides, the CDR3 is TGTGCCGAGCGGGAGCACACCGGGGAGCTGTTTTTT. This encodes CAEREHTGELFF.

This chain connects TRBV29-1 to TRBJ1-2; the match to TRBD1 covers 8 bases. The CDR3 runs to 12 residues. The V segment lost 6 bases and the J segment 4 bases; nucleotides outside the gene matches: 4. Per germline, CDR1 SQVTM and CDR2 ANQGSEA. CDR3: CSVYGTGYGYTF. The CDR3 coding sequence is TGCAGCGTGTATGGGACAGGCTATGGCTACACCTTC.

Only a few counts were recorded for this clonotype. The chain carries TRBV29-1 and TRBJ1-1, with 7 bases fitting TRBD1. Germline CDR1 reads SQVTM; CDR2 reads ANQGSEA. The CDR3 is made up of 13 amino acids. The ends lost 5 bases at V and 1 base at J; junction bases unmatched: 4. The CDR3 here is CSVSRGTNTEAFF. CDR3 in DNA: TGCAGCGTTTCCAGGGGGACGAACACTGAAGCTTTCTTT.

The chain links TRBV7-2 to TRBJ2-6; D remains ambiguous. Germline CDR1 reads SGHTA; CDR2 reads FQGNSA. The CDR3 loop spans 14 amino acids. The ends were cut back, 5 bases at V and 4 bases at J, with 9 bases in the middle. The CDR3, as DNA: TGTGCCAGCAGCCGATTACAGGGGGCCAACGTCCTGACTTTC. This sequence encodes CASSRLQGANVLTF.

The rearrangement uses TRBV7-2 and TRBJ1-1, with 10 positions matching TRBD1. Germline trimming cut 7 bases from V and 3 bases from J; bases unmatched to any gene: 17. The CDR3 spans 18 residues. Germline V gene lookup returns CDR1 SGHTA and CDR2 FQGNSA. DNA for the CDR3: TGTGCCAGCAAAAGGCAGACAGGGGACAGGGGTTCGGACACTGAAGCTTTCTTT. Protein sequence: CASKRQTGDRGSDTEAFF.

The chain has TRBV29-1 and TRBJ2-6, with D possibly being TRBD2 (6 bases). V was pared by 8 bases and J by 1 base, with 9 bases between. In germline, CDR1 is SQVTM, CDR2 ANQGSEA. This CDR3 is 13 amino acids long. CDR3 loop: CSLGGSGANVLTF. The CDR3 DNA follows: TGCAGCTTAGGAGGGTCTGGGGCCAACGTCCTGACTTTC. The variable domain in full, completed from reference TRBV29-1 and TRBJ2-6, reads SAVISQKPSRDICQRGTSLTIQCQVDSQVTMMFWYRQQPGQSLTLIATANQGSEATYESGFVIDKFPISRPNLTFSTLTVSNMSPEDSSIYLCSLGGSGANVLTFGAGSRLTVL.

This clonotype was detected a few times. The chain is built from TRBV20-1 and TRBJ2-2; 14 positions match TRBD2. Germline CDR1 and CDR2: DFQATT and SNEGSKA (reference sequence). This CDR3 has 15 amino acids. Losses at the gene ends were 6 bases for V and 7 bases for J; bases not matched to a gene: 7. In DNA form, the CDR3 reads TGCAGTGCCCAGACTAGCGGGGGGGCCGGCGGGGAGCTGTTTTTT. Its translation: CSAQTSGGAGGELFF.

This clonotype occurred a few times. The rearrangement joins TRBV29-1 to TRBJ1-3; D not certain. Germline CDR1 is SQVTM and CDR2 is ANQGSEA. This CDR3 comprises 14 residues. Trimming removed 5 bases at V and 0 bases at J, with 11 bases between. CDR3 region: CSVLDSFSGNTIYF. CDR3 coding DNA: TGCAGCGTTCTGGATTCATTCTCTGGAAACACCATATATTTT.

This clonotype showed up many times. The rearrangement uses TRBV24-1 and TRBJ1-1; no definite D call. Looked up from germline, CDR1 is KGHDR and CDR2 is SFDVKD. The CDR3 extends over 13 amino acids. The V gene lost 9 bases and the J gene lost 4 bases, with 14 bases spanning the gap. In nucleotides, the CDR3 is TGTGCCACCGGCGCGGATCACGGCACTGAAGCTTTCTTT. Translated: CATGADHGTEAFF.

In its sample, this clonotype was seen many times. The chain combines TRBV5-1 with TRBJ2-5; no reliable D call. Trimming took 1 base from V and 4 from J, leaving 14 bases between them. The germline gives CDR1 SGHRS, CDR2 YFSETQ. This CDR3 comprises 15 residues. CDR3 residues: CASSLQASGGETQYF. The CDR3 coding sequence is TGCGCCAGCAGCTTGCAAGCCTCCGGTGGAGAGACCCAGTACTTC.

Many counts were recorded for this clonotype. Here the CDR3 DNA reads TGTGCCACCAGCGGTATACAGGACGCTGAAGCTTTCTTT. Protein sequence: CATSGIQDAEAFF. The chain couples TRBV15 to TRBJ1-1; D might be TRBD1 (5 bases). V was cut by 5 bases and J by 6 bases, with 13 bases left in between. Germline CDR1 reads LNHNV; CDR2 reads YYDKDF (reference sequence). This CDR3 spans 13 amino acids.

The chain couples TRBV12-3 or TRBV12-4 to TRBJ1-2, with 9 bases that match TRBD1. The ends lost 6 bases at V and 2 bases at J; junction bases unmatched: 16. The CDR3 loop spans 18 amino acids. This chain's CDR3 is CASSPRTGAAALNYGYTF. CDR3 DNA: TGTGCCAGCAGCCCTAGGACAGGGGCCGCAGCCCTAAACTATGGCTACACCTTC.

This clonotype was detected only a few times. V usage is TRBV12-3 or TRBV12-4 and J usage is TRBJ1-1; D not resolved. The CDR3 runs to 14 residues. The germline V and J ends were trimmed by 5 bases and 4 bases, with 14 bases remaining between them. The DNA for the CDR3 is TGTGCCAGCAGTGCTGCGGAAGAGGTCACTGAAGCTTTCTTT. Its protein is CASSAAEEVTEAFF.

At least ten counts were recorded for this clonotype. The CDR3 DNA follows: TGTGCCAGCAGCCGGCTTCTGGGACCCCATAGCAATCAGCCCCAGCATTTT. Its protein product is CASSRLLGPHSNQPQHF. The chain has TRBV2 and TRBJ1-5; D may be TRBD1 (5 bases). Per germline, CDR1 SNHLY and CDR2 FYNNEI. With 6 bases removed from V and 0 bases from J, the gap between germline ends came to 18 bases. This CDR3 has 17 residues.

This clonotype has only one observation. The rearrangement uses TRBV6-1 and TRBJ1-1; unclear D gene. The V end was cut by 10 bases, the J end by 5 bases, with 23 bases between. Germline CDR1 and CDR2: MNHNS and SASEGT. This CDR3 has 15 residues. CDR3 DNA sequence: TGTGCCATCTTAGGGCTTGGAAGTGGAAATACTGAAGCTTTCTTT. It yields the protein CAILGLGSGNTEAFF.

This clonotype was detected ten times or more. The rearrangement uses TRBV2 and TRBJ1-1; a weak D match, TRBD1 (5 bases). Trimming cost V 6 bases and J 0 bases, with 11 bases left between them. The CDR3 runs to 14 residues. Germline V gene data show CDR1 as SNHLY and CDR2 as FYNNEI. The chain's CDR3 is CASRYQGMNTEAFF. The CDR3 DNA is TGTGCCAGCAGATACCAGGGTATGAACACTGAAGCTTTCTTT.

The V and J genes are TRBV4-3 and TRBJ1-3; TRBD1 is a possible D gene (5 bases). V lost 0 bases and J lost 7, with 16 bases in between. CDR1 LGHNA and CDR2 YSLEER come from the germline V gene. The CDR3 has 16 amino acids. The CDR3 DNA follows: TGCGCCAGCAGCCAAGATCGAGGGTACGAGGGGAACACCATATATTTT. Its translation is CASSQDRGYEGNTIYF.